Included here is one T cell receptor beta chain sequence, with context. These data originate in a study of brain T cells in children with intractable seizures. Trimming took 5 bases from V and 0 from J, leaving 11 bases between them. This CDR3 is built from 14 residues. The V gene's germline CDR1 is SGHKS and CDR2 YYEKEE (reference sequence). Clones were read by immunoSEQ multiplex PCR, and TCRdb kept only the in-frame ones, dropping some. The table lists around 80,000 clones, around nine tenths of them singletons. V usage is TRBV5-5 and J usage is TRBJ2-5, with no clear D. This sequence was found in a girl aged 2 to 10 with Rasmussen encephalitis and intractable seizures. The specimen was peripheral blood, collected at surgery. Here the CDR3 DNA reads TGTGCCAGCAGACGAATATTATACCAAGAGACCCAGTACTTC. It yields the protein CASRRILYQETQYF.